Here is one T cell receptor beta chain with its context. As yet, its antigen is unknown. Trimming removed 5 bases at V and 1 base at J, with 10 bases between. Germline CDR1 and CDR2: MNHEY and SVGEGT. This CDR3 has 14 amino acids. This sample was taken from a study of type 1 and type 2 diabetes patients. About the study: From PBMCs, CD4+ and CD8+ T cells were isolated by magnetic microbeads.

Peripheral blood, 9.5 to 10 milliliters per participant, was collected. The PCR template was genomic DNA. Multiplex PCR with 30 forward and 13 reverse primers amplified the TCR beta CDR3. TCRdb reprocessed the multiplex PCR reads via MiXCR and lists one record per CDR3 protein. The table lists a few hundred thousand distinct CDR3 sequences, around 47% of them singletons. Study-level findings and limits: Type 2 diabetes repertoires were more diverse than type 1 diabetes repertoires.

The chain couples TRBV6-2 or TRBV6-3 to TRBJ2-3, with a tentative D call TRBD2 (6 bases). The sequence came from a man younger than 35 with type 2 diabetes. The sequencing input was peripheral blood mononuclear cells (PBMCs). The CDR3 DNA is TGTGCCAGCAGTCTCTGGGGGGGCACAGATACGCAGTATTTT. It yields the protein CASSLWGGTDTQYF.